This TCR beta chain was captured by sequencing in a study of blood T cells in healthy people across ages. Overall study: Template switching caught about one barcoded beta molecule for each two T cells. Overall study results and limits: The study found more naive CD4+ cells and higher diversity in long-lived than aged donors.

This clonotype has a handful of counts. Its antigen is not known. It was with a sample-barcoded 5' primer and a J-beta primer mix that a second PCR of roughly 6 to 12 cycles was run. Each CDR3 protein is one row after TCRdb ran MiXCR on the 5' RACE reads. Of around 1,500,000 distinct CDR3 sequences detected, about 30% appear once; the ten largest clones hold 6.5% to 8.5%. The germline V gene has CDR1 SGHRS and CDR2 YFSETQ. There are 15 residues in the CDR3. What was sequenced was blood. The sequence derives from a woman aged 25 to 39 in good health. This chain uses TRBV5-1 with TRBJ2-1; possibly TRBD1 for D (5 bases). The J call may be wrong; the DNA end is better matched by TRBJ2-7. Written as DNA, the CDR3 is TGCGCCAGCAGCTCAGGGTATGCCTCCTACAATGAGCAGTACTTC. This codes for CASSSGYASYNEQYF.